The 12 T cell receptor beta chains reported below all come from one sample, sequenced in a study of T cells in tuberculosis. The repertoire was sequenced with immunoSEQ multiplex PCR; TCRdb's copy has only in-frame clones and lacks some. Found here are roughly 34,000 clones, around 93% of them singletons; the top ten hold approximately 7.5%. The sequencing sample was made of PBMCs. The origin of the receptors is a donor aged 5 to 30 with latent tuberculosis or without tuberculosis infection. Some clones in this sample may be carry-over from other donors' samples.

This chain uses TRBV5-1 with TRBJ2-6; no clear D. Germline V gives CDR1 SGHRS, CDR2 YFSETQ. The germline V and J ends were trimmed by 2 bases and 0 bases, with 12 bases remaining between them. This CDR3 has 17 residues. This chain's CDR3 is CASSFDNFVSGANVLTF. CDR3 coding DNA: TGCGCCAGCAGCTTTGACAATTTCGTCTCTGGGGCCAACGTCCTGACTTTC.

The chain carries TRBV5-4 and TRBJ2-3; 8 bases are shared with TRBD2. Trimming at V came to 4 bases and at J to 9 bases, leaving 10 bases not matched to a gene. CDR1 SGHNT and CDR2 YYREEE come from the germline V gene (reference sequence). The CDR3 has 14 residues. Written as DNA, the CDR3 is TGTGCCAGCAGCCAAGGGGGGGCTAGCGGGACGCAGTATTTT. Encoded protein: CASSQGGASGTQYF.

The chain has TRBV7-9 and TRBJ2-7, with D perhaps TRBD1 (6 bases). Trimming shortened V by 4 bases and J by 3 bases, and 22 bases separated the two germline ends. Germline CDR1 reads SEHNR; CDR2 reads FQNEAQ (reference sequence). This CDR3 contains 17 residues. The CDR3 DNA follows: TGTGCCAGCAGCTCTACTACCCTTCGGCACAGGGTCTACGAGCAGTACTTC. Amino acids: CASSSTTLRHRVYEQYF.

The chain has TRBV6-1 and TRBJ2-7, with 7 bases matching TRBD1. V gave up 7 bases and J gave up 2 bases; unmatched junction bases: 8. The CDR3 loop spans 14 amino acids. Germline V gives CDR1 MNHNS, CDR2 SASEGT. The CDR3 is CASKRTGDTYEQYF. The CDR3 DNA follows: TGTGCCAGCAAGAGGACAGGAGACACCTACGAGCAGTACTTC.

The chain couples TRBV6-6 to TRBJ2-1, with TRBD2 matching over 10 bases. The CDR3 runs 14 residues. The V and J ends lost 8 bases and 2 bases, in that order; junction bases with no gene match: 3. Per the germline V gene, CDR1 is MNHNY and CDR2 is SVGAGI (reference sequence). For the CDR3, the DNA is TGTGCCAGCCTAAGCGGGAGGGCCTACAATGAGCAGTTCTTC. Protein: CASLSGRAYNEQFF.

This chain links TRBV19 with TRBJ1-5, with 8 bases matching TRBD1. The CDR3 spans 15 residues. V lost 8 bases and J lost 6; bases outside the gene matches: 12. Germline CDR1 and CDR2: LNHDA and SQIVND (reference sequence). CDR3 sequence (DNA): TGTGCCAGTGTAGGTCCAGGGGGCCTTAGTCAGCCCCAGCATTTT. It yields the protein CASVGPGGLSQPQHF.

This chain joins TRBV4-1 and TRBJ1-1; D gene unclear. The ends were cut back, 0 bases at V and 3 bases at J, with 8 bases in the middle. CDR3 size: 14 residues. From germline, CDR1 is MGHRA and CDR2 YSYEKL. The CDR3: CASSQDPVDTEAFF. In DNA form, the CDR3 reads TGCGCCAGCAGCCAAGATCCGGTGGACACTGAAGCTTTCTTT.

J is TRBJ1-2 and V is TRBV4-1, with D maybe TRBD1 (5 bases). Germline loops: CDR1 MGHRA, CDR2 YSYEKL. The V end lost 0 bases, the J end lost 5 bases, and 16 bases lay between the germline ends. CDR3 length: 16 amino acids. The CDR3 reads CASSQDWAGRGYGYTF. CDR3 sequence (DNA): TGCGCCAGCAGCCAAGATTGGGCAGGGCGAGGATATGGCTACACCTTC.

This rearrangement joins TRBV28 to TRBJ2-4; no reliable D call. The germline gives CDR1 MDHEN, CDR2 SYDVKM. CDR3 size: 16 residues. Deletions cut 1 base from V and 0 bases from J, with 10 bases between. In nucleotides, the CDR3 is TGTGCCAGCAGTTTATTCAGTACCTTAGCCAAAAACATTCAGTACTTC. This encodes CASSLFSTLAKNIQYF.

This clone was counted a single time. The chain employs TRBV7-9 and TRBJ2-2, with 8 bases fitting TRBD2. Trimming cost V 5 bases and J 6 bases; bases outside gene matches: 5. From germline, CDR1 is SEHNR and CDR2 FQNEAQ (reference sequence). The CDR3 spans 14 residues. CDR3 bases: TGTGCCAGCAGCCTGACTAGCGTAGCCGGGGAGCTGTTTTTT. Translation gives CASSLTSVAGELFF.

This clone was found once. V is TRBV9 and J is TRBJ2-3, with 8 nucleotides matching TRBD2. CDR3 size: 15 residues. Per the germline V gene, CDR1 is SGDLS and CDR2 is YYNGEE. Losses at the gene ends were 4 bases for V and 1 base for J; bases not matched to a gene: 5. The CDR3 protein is CASSSRGVGTDTQYF. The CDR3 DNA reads TGTGCCAGCAGCTCGCGGGGGGTAGGCACAGATACGCAGTATTTT.

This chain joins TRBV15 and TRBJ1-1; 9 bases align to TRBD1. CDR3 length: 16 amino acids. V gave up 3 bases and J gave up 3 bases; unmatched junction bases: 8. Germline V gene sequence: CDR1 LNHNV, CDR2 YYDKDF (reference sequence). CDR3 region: CATSSPNRGQDTEAFF. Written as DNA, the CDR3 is TGTGCCACCAGCAGCCCAAACAGGGGGCAGGACACTGAAGCTTTCTTT.